These 24 T cell receptor beta chains originate from one sample sequenced in a study of T cell repertoires in cytomegalovirus infection. TCRdb independently ran MiXCR on the reads; one entry per CDR3 protein. The sample lists approximately 190,000 distinct CDR3 sequences, roughly 9% occurring once. Specimen: PBMCs. The receptors were gathered from a human donor in good health (CMV status not recorded). Some clones in this sample may be carry-over from other donors' samples.

The chain recombines TRBV4-1 with TRBJ1-2; D not certain. Germline V gene lookup returns CDR1 MGHRA and CDR2 YSYEKL. V lost 0 bases and J lost 2, with 10 bases in between. The CDR3 spans 15 residues. As DNA, the CDR3 is TGCGCCAGCAGCCAAGAAAGGGCACGGAACTATGGCTACACCTTC. Protein sequence: CASSQERARNYGYTF.

This clonotype was recorded at least ten times. The gene calls are TRBV27 and TRBJ1-6, with 12 bases lining up with TRBD1. Per germline, CDR1 MNHEY and CDR2 SMNVEV (reference sequence). The CDR3 consists of 20 residues. J was trimmed by 2 bases and V by 2 bases; bases with no gene match: 10. CDR3 sequence reads: CASSLVWDRGLRAYNSPLHF. DNA of the CDR3: TGTGCCAGCAGTTTAGTCTGGGACAGGGGGCTACGCGCCTATAATTCACCCCTCCACTTT.

CDR3 nucleotides: TGTGCCAGCACTCGGACAGCTGTTATGAACACTGAAGCTTTCTTT. Translation gives CASTRTAVMNTEAFF. The V gene is TRBV2, the J gene TRBJ1-1, with a weak D call TRBD1 (6 bases). This CDR3 is 15 amino acids long. The V and J ends lost 7 bases and 0 bases respectively, with 15 bases between them. Per the germline V gene, CDR1 is SNHLY and CDR2 is FYNNEI.

There are many counts of this clonotype. The chain joins TRBV6-2 or TRBV6-3 to TRBJ1-1; D not resolved. V was clipped by 7 bases and J by 8 bases, with 17 bases between them. Germline V gene data show CDR1 as MNHEY and CDR2 as SVGEGT. This CDR3 has 13 residues. Here the CDR3 DNA reads TGTGCCAGCACCAATCTTTGGCACCTCGAAGCTTTCTTT. Its translation is CASTNLWHLEAFF.

This clonotype appeared many times. The chain links TRBV20-1 to TRBJ1-5, with 9 bases aligning to TRBD1. This CDR3 contains 15 residues. V shed 4 bases, J shed 5 bases, and the junction held 9 bases outside the gene matches. CDR1 is DFQATT, CDR2 SNEGSKA, per germline (reference sequence). The CDR3 protein is CSAIGQGSIYQPQHF. Written as DNA, the CDR3 is TGCAGTGCTATCGGACAGGGGTCTATCTATCAGCCCCAGCATTTT.

This clonotype has a count of ten or more. The chain recombines TRBV7-9 with TRBJ2-5; D possibly corresponds to TRBD2 (6 bases). Germline V gene data show CDR1 as SEHNR and CDR2 as FQNEAQ (reference sequence). CDR3 length: 15 amino acids. The V and J ends lost 2 bases and 2 bases respectively, with 12 bases between them. DNA of the CDR3: TGTGCCAGCAGCTTAACGGGGGAGAGGCAAGAGACCCAGTACTTC. Translated, it gives CASSLTGERQETQYF.

This clonotype has a count of ten or more. The V call is TRBV5-6, the J call TRBJ2-2; 9 bases are shared with TRBD1. The CDR3 contains 16 residues. V was clipped by 4 bases and J by 2 bases; unmatched bases: 6. Germline CDR1 reads SGHDT; CDR2 reads YYEEEE. The CDR3: CASSPTGGANTGELFF. CDR3 nucleotides: TGTGCCAGCAGCCCCACAGGGGGCGCCAACACCGGGGAGCTGTTTTTT.

V gene TRBV5-1 combines with J gene TRBJ2-3; the D call may be TRBD1 or TRBD2 (5 bases each). The CDR3 contains 16 residues. Trimming took 4 bases from V and 5 from J, leaving 20 bases between them. Germline assignment: CDR1 SGHRS and CDR2 YFSETQ. CDR3 protein: CASSAAGTYPRDTQYF. In nucleotides, the CDR3 is TGCGCCAGCAGCGCAGCCGGGACCTATCCACGAGATACGCAGTATTTT.

There are a few counts of this clonotype. V and J are TRBV29-1 and TRBJ2-1; TRBD2 matches 12 bases. Germline V gives CDR1 SQVTM, CDR2 ANQGSEA. There are 16 residues in the CDR3. J was trimmed by 3 bases and V by 1 base; bases with no gene match: 4. The CDR3 reads CSVEGGLAGNYNEQFF. In nucleotides, the CDR3 is TGCAGCGTTGAAGGTGGACTAGCGGGAAACTACAATGAGCAGTTCTTC.

This clonotype was counted at least ten times. The rearrangement links TRBV7-2 to TRBJ2-7; TRBD1 matches at 8 bases. V gave up 5 bases and J gave up 1 base; unmatched junction bases: 4. CDR1 and CDR2 from the germline V gene are SGHTA and FQGNSA. The CDR3 has 14 amino acids. CDR3 protein: CASSHRQGSYEQYF. The CDR3 DNA reads as TGTGCCAGCAGCCACCGACAGGGGTCCTACGAGCAGTACTTC.

Judged by abundance, this clonotype is medium-sized (0.01 to 0.1%). The chain has TRBV7-2 and TRBJ2-3; a weak D match, TRBD2 (6 bases). The CDR3 sequence is 14 residues long. The germline gives CDR1 SGHTA, CDR2 FQGNSA. V gave up 5 bases and J gave up 8 bases, with 17 bases separating them. CDR3 in DNA: TGTGCCAGCAGCCCTCGCGGGGTACCCCCTACGCAGTATTTT. Its translation: CASSPRGVPPTQYF.

This clonotype was seen repeatedly, ten times or more. This chain uses TRBV6-1 with TRBJ2-5; tentatively, D is TRBD1 or TRBD2 (6 bases each). The CDR3 runs 13 residues. Germline-derived CDR1 and CDR2 are MNHNS and SASEGT. Trimming pared 4 bases from V and 5 bases from J, leaving 11 bases between. This chain's CDR3 is CASSGQGGETQYF. The CDR3 coding sequence is TGTGCCAGCAGTGGTCAAGGGGGGGAGACCCAGTACTTC.

The chain has TRBV2 and TRBJ1-1; tentative D call: TRBD1 (5 bases). The CDR3 loop spans 16 amino acids. V dropped 3 bases and J dropped 0 bases, with 14 bases sitting between them. Germline-derived CDR1 and CDR2 are SNHLY and FYNNEI. CDR3 protein: CASSELGTHMNTEAFF. The CDR3 region has the DNA TGTGCCAGCAGTGAGCTGGGGACGCACATGAACACTGAAGCTTTCTTT. The full variable domain, its missing parts supplied by reference TRBV2 and TRBJ1-1, is EPEVTQTPSHQVTQMGQEVILRCVPISNHLYFYWYRQILGQKVEFLVSFYNNEISEKSEIFDDQFSVERPDGSNFTLKIRSTKLEDSAMYFCASSELGTHMNTEAFFGQGTRLTVV.

The sample holds many counts of this clonotype. CDR3 region: CASSSIQGGTHEQYF. DNA of the CDR3: TGTGCCAGCAGCTCTATACAGGGGGGGACCCACGAGCAGTACTTC. The gene calls are TRBV11-2 and TRBJ2-7, with D tentatively TRBD1 (8 bases). The length of the CDR3 is 15 residues. Germline V gene sequence: CDR1 SGHAT, CDR2 FQNNGV. V lost 4 bases and J lost 5, with 18 bases in between.

The chain couples TRBV5-5 to TRBJ1-1; D possibly corresponds to TRBD1 (5 bases). Germline loops: CDR1 SGHKS, CDR2 YYEKEE (reference sequence). The CDR3 consists of 15 residues. Trimming stripped 3 bases from V and 0 bases from J, with 12 bases between. The CDR3, as DNA: TGTGCCAGCAGCTCAGGGACTTTAATGAACACTGAAGCTTTCTTT. It yields the protein CASSSGTLMNTEAFF.

J is TRBJ2-5 and V is TRBV7-9; TRBD2 might be the D (6 bases). Trimming left V 5 bases short and J 1 base short, with 17 bases between. The CDR3 is 16 amino acids. Germline assignment: CDR1 SEHNR and CDR2 FQNEAQ (reference sequence). The CDR3 is CASSLSTGVGQETQYF. CDR3 in DNA: TGTGCCAGCAGCCTATCGACGGGAGTCGGCCAAGAGACCCAGTACTTC.

This clonotype was found many times. The genes are TRBV7-2 and TRBJ2-3; D unresolved. V shed 1 base and J shed 4 bases, with 9 bases lying between them. There are 14 residues in the CDR3. Germline CDR1 SGHTA, CDR2 FQGNSA. The CDR3 DNA sequence: TGTGCCAGCAGCTTAGTTCGAGGTCCAGATACGCAGTATTTT. Residues: CASSLVRGPDTQYF.

Points on this clonotype: Since a much larger clone is just one base distant, this may be a read error. The rearrangement uses TRBV6-6 and TRBJ2-2, with 11 bases that match TRBD2. The germline CDR1 and CDR2 sequences are MNHNY and SVGAGI (reference sequence). The length of the CDR3 is 18 residues. The CDR3 loop is CDSSRTSGGYANTGELFF. The CDR3 bases are TGTGACAGCAGCCGCACTAGCGGGGGTTACGCGAACACCGGGGAGCTGTTTTTT.

V and J are TRBV5-4 and TRBJ2-7; 7 bases align to TRBD1. J gave up 5 bases and V 2 bases, and 7 bases lay outside the gene matches. The V gene's germline CDR1 is SGHNT and CDR2 YYREEE (reference sequence). The CDR3 runs to 14 residues. The CDR3, as DNA: TGTGCCAGCAGCTTTAAACAGGGGACCCACGAGCAGTACTTC. As protein: CASSFKQGTHEQYF.

This clonotype was seen more than once but under ten times. This chain links TRBV6-2 or TRBV6-3 with TRBJ2-7, with 7 positions matching TRBD1. The germline gives CDR1 MNHEY, CDR2 SVGEGT. The CDR3 contains 14 residues. J gave up 3 bases and V 7 bases, and 9 bases lay outside the gene matches. The CDR3 loop reads CASIERTGIYEQYF. DNA for the CDR3: TGTGCCAGCATCGAGAGGACAGGCATCTACGAGCAGTACTTC.

This clonotype was observed many times. A read error may account for a junction end that differs from germline. This chain links TRBV7-2 with TRBJ2-2; TRBD1 agrees at 9 bases. The CDR3 totals 16 residues. The germline V gene has CDR1 SGHTA and CDR2 FQGNSA. This CDR3 is CDSSWDRVGSTGELFF. In nucleotides, the CDR3 is TGTGACAGCAGCTGGGACAGGGTAGGGAGCACCGGGGAGCTGTTTTTT.

This clonotype was counted at least ten times. The V call is TRBV7-2, the J call TRBJ1-5; the match to TRBD1 covers 9 bases. With 2 bases clipped from V and 6 bases from J, the junction kept 8 bases outside the gene matches. This CDR3 is built from 16 residues. The germline CDR1 and CDR2 sequences are SGHTA and FQGNSA. The CDR3 sequence: CASSLFTGGGGQPQHF. CDR3 in DNA: TGTGCCAGCAGCTTATTCACAGGGGGCGGCGGTCAGCCCCAGCATTTT. Full variable domain (rest looked up from reference TRBV7-2 and TRBJ1-5): GAGVSQSPSNKVTEKGKDVELRCDPISGHTALYWYRQSLGQGLEFLIYFQGNSAPDKSGLPSDRFSAERTGGSVSTLTIQRTQQEDSAVYLCASSLFTGGGGQPQHFGDGTRLSIL.

The chain links TRBV27 to TRBJ2-5; 9 positions match TRBD1. From germline, CDR1 is MNHEY and CDR2 SMNVEV (reference sequence). The CDR3 extends over 16 amino acids. V was pared by 0 bases and J by 3 bases, with 5 bases of the junction left unmatched. The CDR3 nucleotides are TGTGCCAGCAGTTTATCCACGGGACAGGGTGAAGAGACCCAGTACTTC. Its protein is CASSLSTGQGEETQYF.

This clonotype was recorded a few times. The CDR3 region has the DNA TGTGCCAGCAGTCCACATAGGGACAGGGTGGAAGCTTTCTTT. Translation gives CASSPHRDRVEAFF. The chain couples TRBV6-5 to TRBJ1-1; 9 bases line up with TRBD1. The length of the CDR3 is 14 residues. Per the germline V gene, CDR1 is MNHEY and CDR2 is SVGAGI. Trimming removed 5 bases from V and 8 bases from J; junction bases left unmatched: 9.